Listed here are 3 T cell receptor beta chains from one sample, sequenced in a study of blood T cell repertoires in COVID-19. Sequencing used immunoSEQ multiplex PCR; TCRdb keeps in-frame clones, though not all of them. Among approximately 140,000 clones listed, over 75% were seen once. Sequenced input: peripheral blood. The receptors come from a human donor in a cohort sampled during active COVID-19.

This rearrangement joins TRBV5-1 to TRBJ2-3; D perhaps matches TRBD2 (6 bases). CDR1 is SGHRS and CDR2 is YFSETQ in the germline V gene. The V end lost 1 base, the J end lost 6 bases, and 18 bases lay between the germline ends. There are 16 residues in the CDR3. CDR3 sequence (DNA): TGCGCCAGCAGCTTGATAATTGATGGGACTCAGGATACGCAGTATTTT. Translating it yields CASSLIIDGTQDTQYF. The variable domain in full, completed from reference TRBV5-1 and TRBJ2-3, reads KAGVTQTPRYLIKTRGQQVTLSCSPISGHRSVSWYQQTPGQGLQFLFEYFSETQRNKGNFPGRFSGRQFSNSRSEMNVSTLELGDSALYLCASSLIIDGTQDTQYFGPGTRLTVL.

The chain joins TRBV25-1 to TRBJ2-1, with 14 positions matching TRBD2. This CDR3 region has 18 residues. Germline CDR1 reads MGHDK; CDR2 reads SYGVNS. The junction had 14 bases not matched to a gene; V was cut back by 5 bases and J by 8 bases. CDR3 protein: CASSSLRFGGLAGDEQFF. In DNA form, the CDR3 reads TGTGCCAGCAGTTCCCTCCGCTTCGGGGGACTAGCGGGAGATGAGCAGTTCTTC. Complete variable domain (other parts from reference TRBV25-1 and TRBJ2-1): EADIYQTPRYLVIGTGKKITLECSQTMGHDKMYWYQQDPGMELHLIHYSYGVNSTEKGDLSSESTVSRIRTEHFPLTLESARPSHTSQYLCASSSLRFGGLAGDEQFFGPGTRLTVL.

The chain is built from TRBV7-9 and TRBJ2-7, with 8 nucleotides matching TRBD1. This CDR3 has 15 amino acids. Germline CDR1 and CDR2: SEHNR and FQNEAQ (reference sequence). V gave up 6 bases and J gave up 5 bases; unmatched junction bases: 12. The CDR3 here is CASSFLGTGRNEQYF. The CDR3 DNA is TGTGCCAGCAGTTTTCTGGGGACAGGTCGAAACGAGCAGTACTTC.